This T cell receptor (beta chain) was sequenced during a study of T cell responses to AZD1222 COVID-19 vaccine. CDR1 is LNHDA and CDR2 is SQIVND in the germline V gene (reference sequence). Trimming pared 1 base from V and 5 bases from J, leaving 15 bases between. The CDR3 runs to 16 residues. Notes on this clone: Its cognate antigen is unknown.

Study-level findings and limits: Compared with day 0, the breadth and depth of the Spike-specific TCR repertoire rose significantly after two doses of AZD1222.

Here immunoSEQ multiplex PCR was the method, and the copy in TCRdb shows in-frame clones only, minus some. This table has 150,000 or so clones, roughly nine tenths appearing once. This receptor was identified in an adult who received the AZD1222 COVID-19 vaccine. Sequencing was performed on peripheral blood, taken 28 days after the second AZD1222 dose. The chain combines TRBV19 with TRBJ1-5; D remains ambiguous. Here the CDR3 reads CASSIGEGGYYQPQHF. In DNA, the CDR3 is TGTGCCAGTAGTATAGGGGAAGGAGGGTATTATCAGCCCCAGCATTTT.